Described below is a single T cell receptor (beta chain) sequence and its context. Its antigen remains unidentified. This sample was taken from a study of T-cell memory formation after mild COVID-19. Study-wide results and caveats: The authors did not confirm SARS-CoV-2 specificity of second-wave clones peaking day 37. Pre-infection memory showed some responding clones, and this suggested that cross-reactive memory joined. Mostly located in CM and EM were contracting CD4+ clones, with contracting CD8+ clones located in EMRA.

Researchers used 5'RACE with constant-segment primers to make TCR alpha and TCR beta cDNA libraries that carry sample barcodes and UMIs. TCRdb independently ran MiXCR on the 5' RACE reads; one entry per CDR3 protein. The sample includes under 450,000 distinct CDR3 sequences, under 15% seen only once; the top ten take roughly 22%. The CDR3 runs to 15 residues. Germline V gene sequence: CDR1 LGHNA, CDR2 YNFKEQ. V dropped 3 bases and J dropped 4; count of bases not matched to a gene: 3. The receptor's source is a man aged 18-30 years who had mild COVID-19 (a few samples of this study predate the infection). Cell type and time point are not known. Sequencing was performed on PBMCs or a T cell subset sorted from them (not recorded which). The chain employs TRBV4-2 and TRBJ2-5, with TRBD2 matching 12 bases. The CDR3 protein is CASSQGGLAGETQYF. Written as DNA, the CDR3 is TGTGCCAGCAGCCAGGGGGGACTAGCGGGAGAGACCCAGTACTTC.